The source of this T cell receptor (beta chain) is a study of CD8 T cell repertoires and HIV-1 epitope variants. Of note for this clone: Its antigen is not known.

The V gene's germline CDR1 is MNHEY and CDR2 SMNVEV (reference sequence). The CDR3 extends over 15 amino acids. Trimming stripped 6 bases from V and 2 bases from J, with 15 bases between. Sequencing used immunoSEQ multiplex PCR; TCRdb keeps in-frame clones, though not all of them. The sample lists roughly 4,900 clones, over 65% occurring once. The chain uses TRBV27 and TRBJ2-3; a possible D gene is TRBD2 (7 bases). The receptor's source is a male donor with HIV. The source material was cultured CD8+ T cells derived from PBMCs. Written as DNA, the CDR3 is TGTGCCAGCAGACTCCGGGGGGCTTCCACAGATACGCAGTATTTT. This codes for CASRLRGASTDTQYF.